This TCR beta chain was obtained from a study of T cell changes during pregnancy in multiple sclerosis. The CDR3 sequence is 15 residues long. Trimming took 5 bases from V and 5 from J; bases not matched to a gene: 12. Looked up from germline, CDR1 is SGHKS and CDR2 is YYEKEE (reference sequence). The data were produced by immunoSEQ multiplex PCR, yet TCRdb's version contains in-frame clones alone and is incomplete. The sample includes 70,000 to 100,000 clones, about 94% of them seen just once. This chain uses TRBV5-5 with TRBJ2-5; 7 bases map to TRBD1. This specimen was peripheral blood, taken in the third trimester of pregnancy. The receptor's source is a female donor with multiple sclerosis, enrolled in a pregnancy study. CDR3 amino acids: CASSKVTGTVETQYF. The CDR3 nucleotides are TGTGCCAGCAGTAAGGTGACAGGGACCGTGGAGACCCAGTACTTC. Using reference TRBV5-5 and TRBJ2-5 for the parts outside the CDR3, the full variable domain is DAGVTQSPTHLIKTRGQQVTLRCSPISGHKSVSWYQQVLGQGPQFIFQYYEKEERGRGNFPDRFSARQFPNYSSELNVNALLLGDSALYLCASSKVTGTVETQYFGPGTRLLVL.